The 26 T cell receptor beta chains below come from one sample, sequenced in a study of T cells in Graves' hyperthyroidism and ophthalmopathy. Amplification of TCR beta CDR3 regions was performed using RNA transcripts as template. Using the HTBI primer set, a first-round RT-PCR was run on the TCR CDR3. TCRdb used MiXCR to reprocess the multiplex PCR reads, holding one entry per CDR3 protein. The sample shows a few hundred thousand distinct CDR3 sequences, about a sixth of them seen only once. The material sequenced was blood. All receptors come from a woman in her thirties or forties with Graves' ophthalmopathy.

This rearrangement joins TRBV20-1 to TRBJ2-1, with 12 bases matching TRBD2. Trimming took 6 bases from V and 4 from J; bases not matched to a gene: 7. Germline loops: CDR1 DFQATT, CDR2 SNEGSKA (reference sequence). The CDR3 length is 15 residues. The CDR3 nucleotides are TGCAGTGCCGATACTAGCGGGGGGAGGTACAATGAGCAGTTCTTC. Translating gives CSADTSGGRYNEQFF.

This chain links TRBV15 with TRBJ2-7; D unclear. Trimming shortened V by 5 bases and J by 2 bases, and 13 bases separated the two germline ends. The CDR3 loop spans 14 amino acids. Germline CDR1 and CDR2: LNHNV and YYDKDF (reference sequence). As DNA, the CDR3 is TGTGCCACCAGCGCCCGACGGGCCCCCTACGAGCAGTACTTC. Amino acids: CATSARRAPYEQYF.

This clonotype has a count of ten or more. The chain links TRBV28 to TRBJ1-5; TRBD1 aligns across 8 bases. The CDR3 spans 17 residues. V lost 3 bases, J lost 1 base, and 8 bases stayed unmatched. Germline V gene sequence: CDR1 MDHEN, CDR2 SYDVKM. The CDR3, as DNA: TGTGCCAGCAGTTTGGTCCGCAGGGGGCGAAGCAATCAGCCCCAGCATTTT. Translated, it gives CASSLVRRGRSNQPQHF.

This clonotype was recorded at least ten times. The chain is built from TRBV20-1 and TRBJ2-5, with D perhaps matching TRBD1 or TRBD2 (6 bases each). The germline V gene has CDR1 DFQATT and CDR2 SNEGSKA (reference sequence). The CDR3 runs to 14 residues. The V end was cut by 5 bases, the J end by 5 bases, with 18 bases between. The chain's CDR3 is CSAPQAGGRETQYF. CDR3 DNA: TGCAGTGCTCCCCAAGCCGGGGGCCGGGAGACCCAGTACTTC.

This clonotype was counted at least ten times. This chain uses TRBV20-1 with TRBJ2-7; D may be TRBD2 (5 bases). CDR1 and CDR2 from the germline V gene are DFQATT and SNEGSKA (reference sequence). The ends were cut back, 0 bases at V and 3 bases at J, with 6 bases in the middle. The CDR3 has 12 amino acids. The CDR3 DNA reads TGCAGTGCTAGAGATGGAGGCTACGAGCAGTACTTC. Amino acid sequence: CSARDGGYEQYF.

The chain is built from TRBV7-2 and TRBJ1-5; no definite D call. With 1 base removed from V and 0 bases from J, the gap between germline ends came to 4 bases. Germline V lookup: CDR1 SGHTA, CDR2 FQGNSA. The CDR3 runs 14 residues. The CDR3 nucleotides read TGTGCCAGCAGCTTAGAGCCTAGCAATCAGCCCCAGCATTTT. Its translation is CASSLEPSNQPQHF.

This clonotype was seen many times. The chain carries TRBV2 and TRBJ1-1, with 9 bases fitting TRBD1. Germline V CDR1 and CDR2: SNHLY, FYNNEI. The CDR3 length is 14 residues. V shed 7 bases, J shed 5 bases, and the junction held 8 bases outside the gene matches. The CDR3 nucleotides are TGTGCCAGCAACTTCCTGACAGGGGGAACTGAAGCTTTCTTT. This sequence encodes CASNFLTGGTEAFF.

The chain joins TRBV6-2 or TRBV6-3 to TRBJ2-7; TRBD1 matches 10 bases. The CDR3 loop spans 15 amino acids. Germline assignment: CDR1 MNHEY and CDR2 SVGEGT. V lost 6 bases and J lost 4; bases outside the gene matches: 9. Here the CDR3 DNA reads TGTGCCAGCAGACCGGGGGGGACAGGGGATTACGAGCAGTACTTC. Residues: CASRPGGTGDYEQYF.

This clonotype was detected a few times. The chain employs TRBV9 and TRBJ2-1; 8 bases align to TRBD2. Per the germline V gene, CDR1 is SGDLS and CDR2 is YYNGEE. The V segment lost 0 bases and the J segment 10 bases; nucleotides outside the gene matches: 3. The CDR3 totals 13 residues. CDR3 region: CASSVGTSWEQFF. The CDR3 DNA reads as TGTGCCAGCAGCGTAGGGACTAGCTGGGAGCAGTTCTTC.

There are many counts of this clonotype. V is TRBV30 and J is TRBJ1-1; D unclear. This CDR3 comprises 13 residues. Trimming removed 0 bases at V and 0 bases at J, with 5 bases between. Looked up from germline, CDR1 is GTSNPN and CDR2 is SVGIG (reference sequence). CDR3 protein: CAWSVELNTEAFF. The DNA for the CDR3 is TGTGCCTGGAGTGTGGAGTTGAACACTGAAGCTTTCTTT.

The chain uses TRBV27 and TRBJ2-3; possible D gene TRBD2, 5 bases. V was cut by 5 bases and J by 4 bases, with 13 bases left in between. Germline V gene sequence: CDR1 MNHEY, CDR2 SMNVEV (reference sequence). The CDR3 loop spans 14 amino acids. CDR3 sequence reads: CASSILSGSDTQYF. As DNA, the CDR3 is TGTGCCAGCAGTATCCTTTCGGGGTCAGATACGCAGTATTTT.

The CDR3 nucleotides are TGTGCCAGCAGGCCCGAGAACACCGGGGAGCTGTTTTTT. This sequence encodes CASRPENTGELFF. The chain couples TRBV6-1 to TRBJ2-2; D gene ambiguous. This CDR3 is built from 13 residues. Trimming left V 6 bases short and J 1 base short, with 6 bases between. From germline, CDR1 is MNHNS and CDR2 SASEGT.

This clonotype was seen ten or more times. This chain connects TRBV20-1 to TRBJ2-7, with D hard to call. The ends were cut back, 1 base at V and 3 bases at J, with 7 bases in the middle. This CDR3 has 12 amino acids. In germline, CDR1 is DFQATT, CDR2 SNEGSKA (reference sequence). The CDR3 coding sequence is TGCAGTGCTAGAGTCAGAGACTACGAGCAGTACTTC. As protein: CSARVRDYEQYF.

This clonotype has at least ten counts. The rearrangement uses TRBV6-1 and TRBJ1-1; D gene ambiguous. CDR1 and CDR2 (germline): MNHNS, SASEGT. Trimming pared 3 bases from V and 8 bases from J, leaving 10 bases between. This CDR3 comprises 12 residues. This chain's CDR3 is CASSDSNYEAFF. The CDR3 region has the DNA TGTGCCAGCAGTGATAGCAATTACGAAGCTTTCTTT.

The J gene is TRBJ1-1, the V gene TRBV27; D is unclear. CDR1 is MNHEY and CDR2 is SMNVEV in the germline V gene (reference sequence). This CDR3 spans 12 amino acids. Trimming took off 7 bases at V and 8 bases at J, with 14 bases between the two ends. This CDR3 is CASKQTPTEAFF. As DNA, the CDR3 is TGTGCCAGCAAACAGACGCCTACAGAAGCTTTCTTT.

This clonotype was seen many times. One end of the junction fails to match germline, which may point to a read error. The chain joins TRBV5-1 to TRBJ2-2, with TRBD1 matching 9 bases. Germline CDR1 SGHRS, CDR2 YFSETQ. CDR3 length equals 14 residues. The CDR3 nucleotides read TGTGCCAGCAGCCTGACAGGGGGCACCGGGGAGCTGTTTTTT. Translation: CASSLTGGTGELFF.

This clonotype was counted at least ten times. The V gene is TRBV28, the J gene TRBJ2-1; D gene ambiguous. CDR3 length: 14 residues. The V gene lost 6 bases and the J gene lost 0 bases, with 9 bases spanning the gap. Per the germline V gene, CDR1 is MDHEN and CDR2 is SYDVKM. CDR3 sequence: CASSLSVSYNEQFF. CDR3 coding DNA: TGTGCCAGCAGCCTATCAGTCTCCTACAATGAGCAGTTCTTC.

The genes are TRBV6-1 and TRBJ1-3; tentative D call: TRBD1 (6 bases). The CDR3 is 15 residues long. V gave up 6 bases and J gave up 0 bases, with 12 bases separating them. CDR1 MNHNS and CDR2 SASEGT come from the germline V gene. The CDR3 reads CASRTQGSSGNTIYF. The CDR3 coding sequence is TGTGCCAGCAGAACTCAGGGGAGCTCTGGAAACACCATATATTTT.

The sample holds a few counts of this clonotype. This chain joins TRBV3-1 and TRBJ2-7, with TRBD2 identical over 8 bases. There are 14 residues in the CDR3. The germline V gene has CDR1 LGHDT and CDR2 YNNKEL (reference sequence). V dropped 1 base and J dropped 5; count of bases not matched to a gene: 4. CDR3 nucleotide sequence: TGTGCCAGCAGCCAAGCGGGGACTAGGGACGAGCAGTACTTC. This translates into CASSQAGTRDEQYF.

The chain joins TRBV7-8 to TRBJ2-1; tentative D call: TRBD1 (6 bases). The CDR3 has 15 residues. CDR1 is SGHVS and CDR2 is FQNEAQ in the germline V gene. V lost 5 bases and J lost 6, with 17 bases in between. In nucleotides, the CDR3 is TGTGCCAGCAGCCTCCGGGCCCTAGGGGGCAATGAGCAGTTCTTC. Residues: CASSLRALGGNEQFF. The full variable domain, with the rest looked up from reference TRBV7-8 and TRBJ2-1, is GAGVSQSPRYKVAKRGQDVALRCDPISGHVSLFWYQQALGQGPEFLTYFQNEAQLDKSGLPSDRFFAERPEGSVSTLKIQRTQQEDSAVYLCASSLRALGGNEQFFGPGTRLTVL.

This clonotype was seen ten or more times. The V call is TRBV3-1, the J call TRBJ2-3, with 7 positions matching TRBD2. This CDR3 region has 15 residues. After removal of 1 base from V and 4 bases from J, the junction contained 5 bases not matched to a gene. From germline, CDR1 is LGHDT and CDR2 YNNKEL (reference sequence). This CDR3 is CASSQVWEGSDTQYF. The CDR3 region has the DNA TGTGCCAGCAGCCAAGTTTGGGAGGGCTCAGATACGCAGTATTTT.

This clonotype appeared many times. The gene calls are TRBV5-1 and TRBJ1-1; TRBD1 aligns across 8 bases. The CDR3 totals 15 residues. The trim removed 0 bases at V and 6 bases at J, leaving 7 bases unmatched. CDR1 is SGHRS, CDR2 YFSETQ, per germline. The CDR3, as DNA: TGCGCCAGCAGCTTGGATGGACAGGGTCCATCTGAAGCTTTCTTT. It is translated as CASSLDGQGPSEAFF.

The gene calls are TRBV6-5 and TRBJ2-5; a weak D match, TRBD2 (6 bases). The CDR3 covers 18 residues. Trimming took off 2 bases at V and 5 bases at J, with 24 bases between the two ends. The germline gives CDR1 MNHEY, CDR2 SVGAGI. As DNA, the CDR3 is TGTGCCAGCAGTTACCGGCTGCAGCGGGCAGAGCCTAGGGAGACCCAGTACTTC. This translates into CASSYRLQRAEPRETQYF.

This clonotype was observed once. This sequence joins TRBV20-1 and TRBJ1-2; 9 nucleotides agree with TRBD1. V dropped 4 bases and J dropped 8; count of bases not matched to a gene: 8. Germline CDR1 reads DFQATT; CDR2 reads SNEGSKA (reference sequence). The length of the CDR3 is 13 residues. CDR3 protein: CSANRGRVGGYTF. The CDR3 DNA follows: TGCAGTGCTAACAGGGGGCGCGTAGGAGGCTACACCTTC.

The J gene is TRBJ2-1, the V gene TRBV4-1, with TRBD1 identical over 8 bases. Germline trimming cut 6 bases from V and 9 bases from J; bases unmatched to any gene: 7. This CDR3 region has 13 residues. Germline V gene lookup returns CDR1 MGHRA and CDR2 YSYEKL. The CDR3 sequence: CASRQRQGTEQFF. CDR3 sequence (DNA): TGCGCCAGCAGGCAAAGACAGGGGACTGAGCAGTTCTTC.

This chain joins TRBV6-1 and TRBJ1-3; TRBD1 might be the D (5 bases). Germline V CDR1 and CDR2: MNHNS, SASEGT. The CDR3 covers 16 residues. Trimming cost V 6 bases and J 4 bases, with 19 bases left between them. The CDR3 region has the DNA TGTGCCAGCAGCGAAATAGGGGCCATAAGCGGAAACACCATATATTTT. Its translation is CASSEIGAISGNTIYF.